This T cell receptor (beta chain) originates from a study of post-analysis software for immune sequencing data. General study findings and limits: The study found TRBV5-6, TRBV5-1 and TRBV20-1 among a handful of TRBV segments more frequent in patients than controls.

Germline CDR1 and CDR2: SQVTM and ANQGSEA. This CDR3 is built from 13 residues. J lost 4 bases, V lost 7 bases, and 5 bases had no gene match. A remark on this clonotype: The antigen is not known.

Presence of unique molecular identifiers characterized the TCR beta cDNA libraries. TCRdb re-derived calls from the PCR reads in MiXCR, one entry per CDR3 protein. The sample holds 750,000 to 950,000 distinct CDR3 sequences, roughly 50% seen once. This sequence originates from a girl between 10 and 17 years old with multiple sclerosis. V usage is TRBV29-1 and J usage is TRBJ2-3; 10 bases line up with TRBD1. Material for sequencing was blood. CDR3 nucleotide sequence: TGCAGCGCCATGACAGGGGGCTCAGATACGCAGTATTTT. This sequence encodes CSAMTGGSDTQYF.